What follows are 9 T cell receptor beta chains derived from one specimen sequenced in a study of shared clonotypes between healthy human individuals. Clones were read by immunoSEQ multiplex PCR, and TCRdb kept only the in-frame ones, dropping some. Altogether approximately 1,500,000 clones are present, 95% to 99% being singletons, with the ten largest covering less than 0.55%. Specimen: naive CD4+ T cells sorted from blood. This sample's subset: CD45RA+ positively selected. These TCRs come from a man aged 30 to 39 in good health.

V gene TRBV5-4 combines with J gene TRBJ2-5; the D is unclear. From germline, CDR1 is SGHNT and CDR2 YYREEE (reference sequence). V was trimmed by 4 bases and J by 5 bases, leaving 15 bases between them. The CDR3 is made up of 14 amino acids. Written as DNA, the CDR3 is TGTGCCAGCAGCCGGCGGTTAGAACGCGAGACCCAGTACTTC. Amino acids: CASSRRLERETQYF. Together with reference TRBV5-4 and TRBJ2-5, the CDR3 gives the full variable domain: ETGVTQSPTHLIKTRGQQVTLRCSSQSGHNTVSWYQQALGQGPQFIFQYYREEENGRGNFPPRFSGLQFPNYSSELNVNALELDDSALYLCASSRRLERETQYFGPGTRLLVL.

The chain links TRBV6-1 to TRBJ2-1; TRBD2 agrees at 9 bases. The CDR3 runs to 14 residues. The junction had 4 bases not matched to a gene; V was cut back by 5 bases and J by 5 bases. Germline CDR1 reads MNHNS; CDR2 reads SASEGT. CDR3: CASSSLAGNNEQFF. Here the CDR3 DNA reads TGTGCCAGCAGTAGTCTAGCGGGAAACAATGAGCAGTTCTTC.

In the case of this clone: The identical CDR3 is also encoded by other nucleotide sequences in the sample. The chain couples TRBV18 to TRBJ2-7, with 7 positions matching TRBD2. There are 12 residues in the CDR3. From germline, CDR1 is KGHSH and CDR2 LQKENI. The V gene end was trimmed by 3 bases and the J gene end by 4 bases; junction bases not matched to a gene: 0. Here the CDR3 DNA reads TGTGCCAGCTCACCCGGGGGGTACGAGCAGTACTTC. Protein sequence: CASSPGGYEQYF.

This chain uses TRBV14 with TRBJ2-2; D assignment may be TRBD1 or TRBD2 (5 bases each). V shed 3 bases and J shed 1 base, with 21 bases lying between them. Germline CDR1 reads SGHDN; CDR2 reads FVKESK. The CDR3 has 19 amino acids. The CDR3 spells CASSHPQPGTAMNTGELFF. CDR3 DNA sequence: TGTGCCAGCAGCCACCCACAACCCGGGACCGCCATGAACACCGGGGAGCTGTTTTTT.

The V and J genes are TRBV2 and TRBJ2-5; possible D gene TRBD2, 6 bases. Looked up from germline, CDR1 is SNHLY and CDR2 is FYNNEI. The CDR3 has 14 amino acids. The germline V and J ends were trimmed by 7 bases and 5 bases, with 17 bases remaining between them. In DNA, the CDR3 is TGTGCCAGCAAGGTAGCCGGGGGTCTGGAGACCCAGTACTTC. It encodes CASKVAGGLETQYF.

The rearrangement uses TRBV5-1 and TRBJ2-1, with a tentative D call TRBD2 (6 bases). Germline CDR1 is SGHRS and CDR2 is YFSETQ. This CDR3 is 19 amino acids long. With 0 bases removed from V and 5 bases from J, the gap between germline ends came to 24 bases. CDR3 sequence reads: CASSLGSGEARRFNNEQFF. CDR3 bases: TGCGCCAGCAGCTTGGGGTCGGGGGAGGCACGGAGGTTCAACAATGAGCAGTTCTTC.

The gene calls are TRBV5-1 and TRBJ2-5; tentatively, D is TRBD1 or TRBD2 (6 bases each). The CDR3 has 13 amino acids. Trimming removed 4 bases at V and 5 bases at J, with 12 bases between. Germline CDR1 reads SGHRS; CDR2 reads YFSETQ. The DNA for the CDR3 is TGCGCCAGCAGCCGGCAAGGGGGGGAGACCCAGTACTTC. Translation: CASSRQGGETQYF.

This sequence joins TRBV28 and TRBJ1-2, with a weak D call TRBD1 (5 bases). The CDR3 is 13 amino acids. Germline assignment: CDR1 MDHEN and CDR2 SYDVKM. With 6 bases removed from V and 3 bases from J, the gap between germline ends came to 11 bases. Here the CDR3 reads CASRQALDYGYTF. The DNA of the CDR3 is TGTGCCAGCAGACAGGCACTTGACTATGGCTACACCTTC.

The chain is built from TRBV18 and TRBJ2-2; D is unclear. The V gene's germline CDR1 is KGHSH and CDR2 LQKENI. The CDR3 runs 16 residues. V was clipped by 3 bases and J by 0 bases, with 11 bases between them. CDR3 coding DNA: TGTGCCAGCTCACCTACAGTCGAATCGAACACCGGGGAGCTGTTTTTT. Translated, it gives CASSPTVESNTGELFF.